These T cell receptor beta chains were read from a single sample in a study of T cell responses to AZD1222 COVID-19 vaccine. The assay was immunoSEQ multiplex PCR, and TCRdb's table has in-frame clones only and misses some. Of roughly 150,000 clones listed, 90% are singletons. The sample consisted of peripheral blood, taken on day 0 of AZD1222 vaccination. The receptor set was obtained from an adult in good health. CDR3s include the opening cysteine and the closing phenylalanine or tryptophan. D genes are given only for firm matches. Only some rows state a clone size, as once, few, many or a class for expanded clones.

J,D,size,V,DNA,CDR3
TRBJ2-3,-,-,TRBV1,TGCACCAGCAGCCGAGAAAGCAGGCGCACAGATACGCAGTATTTT,CTSSRESRRTDTQYF
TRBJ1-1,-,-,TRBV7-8,TGTGCCAGCAGCTTAGACGGGGGTTATTGGACTGAAGCTTTCTTT,CASSLDGGYWTEAFF
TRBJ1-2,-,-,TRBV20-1,TGCAGTGCTAGTGACAGTAACTATGGCTACACCTTC,CSASDSNYGYTF
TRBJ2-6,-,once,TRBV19,TGTGCCAGTAGTCGGGCGGGAATACGTGGGGCCAACGTCCTGACTTTC,CASSRAGIRGANVLTF
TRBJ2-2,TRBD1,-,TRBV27,TGTGCCAGCTCCCAAAGCCGGACAGGACTGCCACTGTTTTTT,CASSQSRTGLPLFF
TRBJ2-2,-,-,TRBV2,TGTGCCAGCAGTGCCCAGAACCGGGACACCGGGGAGCTGTTTTTT,CASSAQNRDTGELFF
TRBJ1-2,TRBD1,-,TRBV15,TGTGCCACCAGCGGCGACAGGGATGAAAACTATGGCTACACCTTC,CATSGDRDENYGYTF
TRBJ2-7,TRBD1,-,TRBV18,TGTGCCAGCGGGGGGACAGGGCGGGAGCAGTACTTC,CASGGTGREQYF
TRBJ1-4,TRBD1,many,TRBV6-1,TGTGCCAGCAGTGAGGCGAAGGGACAGGCTGAAAAACTGTTTTTT,CASSEAKGQAEKLFF
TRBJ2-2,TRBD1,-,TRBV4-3,TGCGCCAGCAGCCAAGATCGGGACAGGAACACCGGGGAGCTGTTTTTT,CASSQDRDRNTGELFF
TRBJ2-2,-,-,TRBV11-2,TGTGCCAGCAGCTTAGGCGGGACAGCGAACACCGGGGAGCTGTTTTTT,CASSLGGTANTGELFF
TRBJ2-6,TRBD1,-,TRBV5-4,TGTGCCAGCAGTTACAGGGGTCCTGGGGCCAACGTCCTGACTTTC,CASSYRGPGANVLTF
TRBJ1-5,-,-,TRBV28,TGTGCCAGCAGTTTGCCCGCTAGGGTCCGGAGCAATCAGCCCCAGCATTTT,CASSLPARVRSNQPQHF
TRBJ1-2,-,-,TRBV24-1,TGTGCCACCAGTGATCACCTTCGGGGTGGCTACACCTTC,CATSDHLRGGYTF
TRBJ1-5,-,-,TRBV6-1,TGTGCCAGCAGTGAAGGAGGGAGCAATCAGCCCCAGCATTTT,CASSEGGSNQPQHF
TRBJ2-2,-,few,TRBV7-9,TGTGCCAGCAGCGGAGAGCGGTACACCGGGGAGCTGTTTTTT,CASSGERYTGELFF
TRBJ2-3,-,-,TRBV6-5,TGTGCCAGTGTCCCTATAGAAGCAGATACGCAGTATTTT,CASVPIEADTQYF
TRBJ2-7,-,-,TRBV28,TGTGCCAGCAGTTTCCGGGGTGAGCAGTACTTC,CASSFRGEQYF
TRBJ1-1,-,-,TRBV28,TGTGCCAGCAGTTCAAGAAGGGGGGACACTGAAGCTTTCTTT,CASSSRRGDTEAFF
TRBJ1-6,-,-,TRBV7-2,TGTGCCAGCAGCTTAACCACTTCACCCCTCCACTTT,CASSLTTSPLHF
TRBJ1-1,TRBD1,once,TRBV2,TGTGCCAGTACTACAGGGGGCGCGGTAGCTTTCTTT,CASTTGGAVAFF
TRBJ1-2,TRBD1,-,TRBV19,TGTGCCAGCGGGACAGGGAGTGATGGCTACACCTTC,CASGTGSDGYTF
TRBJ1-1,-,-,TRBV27,TGTGCCAGCAGTTTTCTACCGGGGGATGATGAAGCTTTCTTT,CASSFLPGDDEAFF
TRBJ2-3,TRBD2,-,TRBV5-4,TGTGCCAGCAGCTTGGCGGGACTAGCTGTAGATACGCAGTATTTT,CASSLAGLAVDTQYF
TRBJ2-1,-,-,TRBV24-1,TGTGCCACCAGTGATCTCCAGGGACCCTACAATGAGCAGTTCTTC,CATSDLQGPYNEQFF
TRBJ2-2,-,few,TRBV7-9,TGTGCCAGCAGCCCCAGGGCCACCGGGGAGCTGTTTTTT,CASSPRATGELFF
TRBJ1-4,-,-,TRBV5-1,TGCGCCAGCAGCTTCTCCGTACGTGAAAAACTGTTTTTT,CASSFSVREKLFF
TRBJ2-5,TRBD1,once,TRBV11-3,TGTGCCAGCAGCTTAGGTGCCGGGACAGGGGGACAAGAGACCCAGTACTTC,CASSLGAGTGGQETQYF
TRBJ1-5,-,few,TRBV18,TGTGCCAGCTCGCCTGGACAGCTTTTAAGCAATCAGCCCCAGCATTTT,CASSPGQLLSNQPQHF
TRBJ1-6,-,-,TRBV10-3,TGTGCCACAAAAAGGGTATATAATTCACCCCTCCACTTT,CATKRVYNSPLHF
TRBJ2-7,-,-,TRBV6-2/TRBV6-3,TGTGCCAGCAGTTACTTGCGGGACACACAACCTTCCTACGAGCAGTACTTC,CASSYLRDTQPSYEQYF